This TCR beta chain was recovered during a study of cytomegalovirus exposure and HLA in healthy donors. Study-level background: Researchers previously reported finding roughly 120 million unique TCR beta sequences from around 200 million T cells. As released early, the data held about 85 million unique TCRs from HLA-typed donors. The study's findings and limits: The study recorded 150 to 200 TCR beta chains that were cytomegalovirus-associated. Reports indicate that TCR beta sequences accurately predicted the HLA-A and HLA-B alleles of most subjects.

The sample holds a few counts of this clone. Antigen: not known. From germline, CDR1 is SGHRS and CDR2 YFSETQ. V was cut by 0 bases and J by 4 bases, with 16 bases left in between. CDR3 length: 16 residues. The PCR used 60 Vbeta and 13 Jbeta primers. Produced via immunoSEQ multiplex PCR; TCRdb's table is partial and in-frame only. The sample has some 100,000 clones; approximately 77% are singletons. This chain connects TRBV5-1 to TRBJ1-2; tentative D call: TRBD1 (6 bases). This sequence originates from a male donor in good health and CMV-seropositive. Sequences were obtained from PBMCs. In nucleotides, the CDR3 is TGCGCCAGCAGCTTGGCCGGCAGGGGATCTGGCTATGGCTACACCTTC. Translation gives CASSLAGRGSGYGYTF. Full variable domain (missing parts from reference TRBV5-1 and TRBJ1-2): KAGVTQTPRYLIKTRGQQVTLSCSPISGHRSVSWYQQTPGQGLQFLFEYFSETQRNKGNFPGRFSGRQFSNSRSEMNVSTLELGDSALYLCASSLAGRGSGYGYTFGSGTRLTVV.